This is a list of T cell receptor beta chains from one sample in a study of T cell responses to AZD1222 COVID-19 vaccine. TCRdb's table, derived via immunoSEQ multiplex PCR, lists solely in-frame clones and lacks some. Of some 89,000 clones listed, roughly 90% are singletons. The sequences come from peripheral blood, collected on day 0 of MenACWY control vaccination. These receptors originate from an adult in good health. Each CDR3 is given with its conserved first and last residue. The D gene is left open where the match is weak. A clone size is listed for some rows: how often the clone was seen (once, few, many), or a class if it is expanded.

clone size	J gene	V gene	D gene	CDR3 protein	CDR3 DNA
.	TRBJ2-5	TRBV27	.	CASSFRAGETQYF	TGTGCCAGCAGTTTTAGGGCAGGGGAGACCCAGTACTTC
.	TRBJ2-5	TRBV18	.	CASSPRRETQYF	TGTGCCAGCTCACCACGACGAGAGACCCAGTACTTC
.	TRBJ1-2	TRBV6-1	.	CASSGRIPGSNYGYTF	TGTGCCAGCAGTGGAAGAATTCCAGGATCTAACTATGGCTACACCTTC
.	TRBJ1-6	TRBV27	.	CASSRQTGNSYNSPLHF	TGTGCCAGCAGCAGACAGACGGGGAACTCCTATAATTCACCCCTCCACTTT
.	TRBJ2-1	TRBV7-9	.	CASSFKPQQFF	TGTGCCAGCAGCTTTAAGCCCCAGCAGTTCTTC
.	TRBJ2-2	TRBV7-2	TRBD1	CASSVQGTGELFF	TGTGCCAGCAGTGTACAGGGGACCGGGGAGCTGTTTTTT
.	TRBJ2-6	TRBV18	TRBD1	CASSPLDRVGANVLTF	TGTGCCAGCTCACCCCTGGACAGGGTGGGGGCCAACGTCCTGACTTTC
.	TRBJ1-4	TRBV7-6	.	CASSLTAGNEKLFF	TGTGCCAGCAGCCTCACAGCGGGTAATGAAAAACTGTTTTTT
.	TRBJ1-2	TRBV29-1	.	CSVEGRDYGYTF	TGCAGCGTTGAGGGACGGGACTATGGCTACACCTTC
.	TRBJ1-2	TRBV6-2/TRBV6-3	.	CASSIDRDIGGTF	TGTGCCAGCAGTATCGACCGGGACATCGGAGGGACCTTC
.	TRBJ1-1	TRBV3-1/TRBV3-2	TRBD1	CASSPGQGSEAFF	TGTGCCAGCAGCCCTGGACAGGGAAGTGAAGCTTTCTTT
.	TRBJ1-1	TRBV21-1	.	CASSPCGPLTEAFF	TGTGCCAGCAGCCCTTGCGGCCCGTTAACTGAAGCTTTCTTT
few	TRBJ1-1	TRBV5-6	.	CASSLFKNTEAFF	TGTGCCAGCAGCTTGTTCAAGAACACTGAAGCTTTCTTT
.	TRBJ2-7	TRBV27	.	CASSLAPELIYEQYF	TGTGCCAGCAGTTTAGCACCGGAGTTGATCTACGAGCAGTACTTC
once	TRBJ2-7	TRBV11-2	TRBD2	CASSFRRLAQTYEQYF	TGTGCCAGCAGCTTCAGAAGACTAGCGCAAACCTACGAGCAGTACTTC
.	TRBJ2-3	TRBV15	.	CATSRDEPASTDTQYF	TGTGCCACCAGCAGAGATGAACCCGCTAGCACAGATACGCAGTATTTT